A selection of T cell receptor beta chains follows, all from one sample in a study of blood T cell repertoires in COVID-19. Measured with immunoSEQ multiplex PCR; TCRdb has only the in-frame clones, and not every one. Counted here are about 220,000 clones, 82% occurring once; the ten biggest clones make up 4.7%. The sample comprised peripheral blood. Receptors originate from a woman between 65 and 79 years old with acute or convalescent COVID-19. CDR3s include the opening cysteine and the closing phenylalanine or tryptophan. A D gene is named only where the DNA matches it firmly. Size tells how often a clone was seen (once, few, many) or the class of an expanded clone, and some rows leave it out.

clone_size,v_call,d_call,j_call,cdr3_aa,cdr3_nt
NA,TRBV7-8,NA,TRBJ1-4,CASSSSGATGEKLFF,TGTGCCAGCAGCTCATCCGGGGCTACAGGGGAAAAACTGTTTTTT
NA,TRBV12-3/TRBV12-4,TRBD2,TRBJ2-1,CASRGLAANEQFF,TGTGCCAGCAGAGGACTAGCGGCGAATGAGCAGTTCTTC
once,TRBV6-2/TRBV6-3,TRBD2,TRBJ2-3,CASSYSSSGGRDTQYF,TGTGCCAGCAGTTACTCGTCTAGCGGGGGGAGAGATACGCAGTATTTT
NA,TRBV29-1,NA,TRBJ2-6,CSVEEDSSGANVLTF,TGCAGCGTTGAAGAGGACAGCTCTGGGGCCAACGTCCTGACTTTC
NA,TRBV5-1,NA,TRBJ1-4,CASSPGTGRGNEKLFF,TGCGCCAGCAGCCCGGGAACGGGGCGGGGTAATGAAAAACTGTTTTTT
NA,TRBV6-6,TRBD1,TRBJ2-7,CASSQSTGNYEQYF,TGTGCCAGCAGCCAATCGACAGGGAATTACGAGCAGTACTTC
NA,TRBV3-1/TRBV3-2,NA,TRBJ1-1,CASSHKVITVNTEAFF,TGTGCCAGCAGCCACAAGGTCATTACAGTGAACACTGAAGCTTTCTTT
NA,TRBV5-4,TRBD1,TRBJ2-7,CASSRTGDDEQYF,TGTGCCAGCAGCCGGACAGGGGATGACGAGCAGTACTTC
NA,TRBV11-2,NA,TRBJ1-2,CASSLGQNYGYTF,TGTGCCAGCAGCCTAGGACAGAACTATGGCTACACCTTC
NA,TRBV12-5,NA,TRBJ1-2,CASGSPARGDSNYGYTF,TGTGCTAGTGGTTCCCCTGCCCGGGGGGATTCGAACTATGGCTACACCTTC
NA,TRBV2,NA,TRBJ2-7,CASGEQQGPYYEQYF,TGTGCCAGCGGCGAACAACAGGGACCCTACTACGAGCAGTACTTC
once,TRBV3-1/TRBV3-2,NA,TRBJ1-2,CASSQDAGNYGYTF,TGTGCCAGCAGCCAAGATGCAGGAAACTATGGCTACACCTTC
NA,TRBV29-1,NA,TRBJ2-2,CSVRNTGELFF,TGCAGCGTGAGAAACACCGGGGAGCTGTTTTTT
NA,TRBV19,TRBD1,TRBJ1-2,CASDVGQGYYGYTF,TGTGCCAGCGACGTGGGACAGGGTTACTATGGCTACACCTTC
NA,TRBV19,TRBD1,TRBJ1-6,CATRSTGLNNSPLHF,TGTGCCACCCGCTCGACAGGGCTCAATAATTCACCCCTCCACTTT
NA,TRBV27,TRBD1,TRBJ1-3,CASSLYPPRTGGSGNTIYF,TGTGCCAGCAGTTTATATCCCCCCCGGACAGGAGGCTCTGGAAACACCATATATTTT
NA,TRBV9,NA,TRBJ2-1,CASSVGLALNEQFF,TGTGCCAGCAGCGTAGGGCTAGCGTTGAATGAGCAGTTCTTC
NA,TRBV20-1,NA,TRBJ1-1,CSANRNTEAFF,TGCAGTGCAAACAGGAACACTGAAGCTTTCTTT
NA,TRBV10-3,TRBD2,TRBJ2-3,CAISKGLDSSTDTQYF,TGTGCCATCAGCAAGGGACTAGACTCTAGCACAGATACGCAGTATTTT
NA,TRBV3-1/TRBV3-2,NA,TRBJ2-1,CASSPGLTGDDEQFF,TGTGCCAGCAGCCCGGGACTCACCGGGGACGATGAGCAGTTCTTC
NA,TRBV28,NA,TRBJ1-2,CASRWDPRGDYGYTF,TGTGCCAGCAGGTGGGACCCCCGCGGGGACTATGGCTACACCTTC
NA,TRBV10-3,TRBD1,TRBJ2-6,CAISDSGQGLSGANVLTF,TGTGCCATCAGTGACTCGGGACAGGGGTTATCTGGGGCCAACGTCCTGACTTTC
once,TRBV28,TRBD1,TRBJ1-2,CASSRGQVGYGYTF,TGTGCCAGCAGTCGTGGACAGGTTGGTTATGGCTACACCTTC
NA,TRBV5-1,NA,TRBJ1-1,CASSSSGTPDTEAFF,TGCGCCAGCAGCTCCTCCGGGACTCCGGACACTGAAGCTTTCTTT
NA,TRBV7-8,NA,TRBJ1-2,CASTSQTVNYGYTF,TGTGCCAGCACCTCTCAGACAGTGAACTATGGCTACACCTTC
NA,TRBV6-5,TRBD2,TRBJ2-5,CASTRGGETQYF,TGTGCCAGCACCCGGGGGGGGGAGACCCAGTACTTC
NA,TRBV12-3/TRBV12-4,TRBD1,TRBJ1-2,CASSLGTGKGYTF,TGTGCCAGCAGTTTAGGGACAGGGAAGGGCTACACCTTC
NA,TRBV5-1,TRBD1,TRBJ1-5,CASSPGQGENQPQHF,TGCGCCAGCAGCCCTGGACAGGGGGAGAATCAGCCCCAGCATTTT
NA,TRBV6-1,NA,TRBJ1-1,CASSEAWKGGYTEAFF,TGTGCCAGCAGTGAAGCTTGGAAAGGGGGATACACTGAAGCTTTCTTT
once,TRBV9,TRBD1,TRBJ2-3,CASSPRQGASTDTQYF,TGTGCCAGCAGCCCCCGCCAGGGGGCAAGCACAGATACGCAGTATTTT
NA,TRBV24-1,TRBD1,TRBJ2-4,CATSRTGEKNIQYF,TGTGCCACCTCGAGGACAGGGGAAAAAAACATTCAGTACTTC
NA,TRBV9,NA,TRBJ1-3,CASSTQGNTIYF,TGTGCCAGCAGCACACAGGGAAACACCATATATTTT
NA,TRBV5-1,TRBD1,TRBJ1-1,CASTTGDIGNTEAFF,TGCGCCAGCACTACAGGGGACATCGGGAACACTGAAGCTTTCTTT
NA,TRBV5-1,TRBD1,TRBJ1-2,CASRSNDDRGSYGYTF,TGCGCCAGCAGATCCAACGATGACAGGGGTTCGTACGGCTACACCTTC
NA,TRBV27,NA,TRBJ1-2,CASSLAGFEGYTF,TGTGCCAGCAGTTTAGCGGGGTTCGAAGGCTACACCTTC
once,TRBV14,NA,TRBJ1-1,CASSPQFRGEAFF,TGTGCCAGCAGCCCACAATTTCGGGGGGAAGCTTTCTTT
NA,TRBV5-4,NA,TRBJ2-7,CASSLGGGLSYEQYF,TGTGCCAGCAGCTTGGGTGGGGGACTGTCCTACGAGCAGTACTTC
NA,TRBV3-1/TRBV3-2,NA,TRBJ1-6,CASSQGGTSINSPLHF,TGTGCCAGCAGCCAAGGAGGCACCTCCATAAATTCACCCCTCCACTTT
NA,TRBV20-1,NA,TRBJ1-5,CSASPGVYSNQPQHF,TGCAGTGCTAGTCCCGGAGTTTATAGCAATCAGCCCCAGCATTTT
NA,TRBV5-5,NA,TRBJ2-7,CASSLVLRDSRGYEQYF,TGTGCCAGCAGCTTGGTCCTTCGGGACAGCCGGGGGTACGAGCAGTACTTC
NA,TRBV12-3/TRBV12-4,NA,TRBJ1-2,CASSLGGGYGYTF,TGTGCCAGCAGTTTGGGAGGGGGCTATGGCTACACCTTC
NA,TRBV10-3,NA,TRBJ2-3,CAISLQGRADTQYF,TGTGCCATCAGTCTCCAGGGCCGGGCAGATACGCAGTATTTT
NA,TRBV4-2,NA,TRBJ1-4,CASSPVGTGANEKLFF,TGTGCCAGCAGCCCCGTAGGGACGGGGGCTAATGAAAAACTGTTTTTT
NA,TRBV10-1,NA,TRBJ1-4,CASSAARRGEKLFF,TGCGCCAGCAGTGCCGCGAGGAGAGGTGAAAAACTGTTTTTT
NA,TRBV4-2,TRBD2,TRBJ2-7,CASSQFGLADFSYEQYF,TGTGCCAGCAGCCAATTCGGACTAGCGGACTTTTCCTACGAGCAGTACTTC
NA,TRBV6-2/TRBV6-3,NA,TRBJ1-2,CASSRSSVGLNYGYTF,TGTGCCAGCAGTCGGAGCTCGGTTGGACTTAACTATGGCTACACCTTC
NA,TRBV6-1,NA,TRBJ1-5,CASSEARGQPQHF,TGTGCCAGCAGTGAAGCGAGAGGTCAGCCCCAGCATTTT
NA,TRBV6-2/TRBV6-3,NA,TRBJ2-5,CASSRQGPLQETQYF,TGTGCCAGCAGTCGTCAGGGGCCTCTCCAAGAGACCCAGTACTTC
NA,TRBV5-1,NA,TRBJ1-1,CASSPTGPEGYTEAFF,TGCGCCAGCAGCCCGACAGGTCCTGAAGGGTACACTGAAGCTTTCTTT